This T cell receptor beta chain was recovered during a study of neurological immune-mediated disorders. The team produced cDNA through 5'RACE using 10-nucleotide random UMIs. Over 160 million TCR-beta sequences, together covering 15-18 subjects, were produced by every individual sequencing run that was carried out. TCRdb ran MiXCR on the 5' RACE reads and lists one entry per CDR3 protein. The profile shows approximately 32,000 distinct CDR3 sequences, around 6.8% of them singletons. This clonotype has ten or more counts. Sequencing used PBMCs. The receptor comes from a woman aged 40-49 years in good health.

CDR3 amino acids: CASSFPYGREGKETQYF. The DNA of the CDR3 is TGTGCCAGCAGCTTCCCTTACGGCAGGGAAGGAAAAGAGACCCAGTACTTC. V usage is TRBV13 and J usage is TRBJ2-5; the D gene is possibly TRBD1 (5 bases). V was shortened by 3 bases and J by 3 bases, with 20 bases between the two germline ends. From germline, CDR1 is PRHDT and CDR2 FYEKMQ (reference sequence). CDR3 length equals 17 residues.